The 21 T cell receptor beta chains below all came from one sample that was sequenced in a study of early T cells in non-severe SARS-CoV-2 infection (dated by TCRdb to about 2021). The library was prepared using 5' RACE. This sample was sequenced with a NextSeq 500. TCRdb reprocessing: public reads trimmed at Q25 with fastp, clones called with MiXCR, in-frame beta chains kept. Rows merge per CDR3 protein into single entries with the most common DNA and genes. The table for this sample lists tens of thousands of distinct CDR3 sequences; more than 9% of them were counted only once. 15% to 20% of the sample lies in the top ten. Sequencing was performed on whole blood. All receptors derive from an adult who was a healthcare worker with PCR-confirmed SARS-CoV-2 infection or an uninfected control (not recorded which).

DNA of the CDR3: TGTGCCAGCAGTTTAATCCCAAGCCGATCACCCTACGAGCAGTACTTC. Its translation: CASSLIPSRSPYEQYF. V usage is TRBV28 and J usage is TRBJ2-7; no clear D. V was shortened by 2 bases and J by 2 bases, with 16 bases between the two germline ends. Per germline, CDR1 MDHEN and CDR2 SYDVKM. The CDR3 length is 16 residues.

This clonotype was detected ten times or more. In nucleotides, the CDR3 is TGTGCCAGCGTGAGGGACACTTCCTACGAGCAGTACTTC. Amino acids: CASVRDTSYEQYF. J is TRBJ2-7 and V is TRBV2, with D possibly matching TRBD1 (6 bases). Trimming left V 8 bases short and J 1 base short, with 12 bases between. The V gene's germline CDR1 is SNHLY and CDR2 FYNNEI. The CDR3 spans 13 residues.

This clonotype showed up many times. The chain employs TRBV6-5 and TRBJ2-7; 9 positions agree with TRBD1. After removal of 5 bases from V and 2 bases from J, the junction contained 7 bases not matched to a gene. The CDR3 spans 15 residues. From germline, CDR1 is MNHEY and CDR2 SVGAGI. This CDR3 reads CASSVDRGGPYEQYF. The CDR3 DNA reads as TGTGCCAGCAGTGTGGACAGGGGAGGGCCCTACGAGCAGTACTTC.

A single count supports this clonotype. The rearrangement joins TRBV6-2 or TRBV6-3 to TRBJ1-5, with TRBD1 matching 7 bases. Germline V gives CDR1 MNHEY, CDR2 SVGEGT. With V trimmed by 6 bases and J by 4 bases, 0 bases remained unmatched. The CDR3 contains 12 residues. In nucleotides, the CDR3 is TGTGCCAGCAGACAGGGGAATCAGCCCCAGCATTTT. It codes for CASRQGNQPQHF.

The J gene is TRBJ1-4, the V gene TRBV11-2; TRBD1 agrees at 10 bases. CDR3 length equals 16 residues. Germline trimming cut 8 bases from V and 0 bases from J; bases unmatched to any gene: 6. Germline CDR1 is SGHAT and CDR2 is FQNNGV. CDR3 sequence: CASGLGQGATNEKLFF. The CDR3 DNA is TGTGCCAGCGGACTCGGACAGGGGGCAACTAATGAAAAACTGTTTTTT.

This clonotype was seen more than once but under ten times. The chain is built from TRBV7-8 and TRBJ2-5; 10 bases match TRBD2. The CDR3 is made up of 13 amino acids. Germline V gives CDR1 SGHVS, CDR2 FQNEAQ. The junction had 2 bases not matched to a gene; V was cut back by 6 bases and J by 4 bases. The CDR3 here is CASSRLAGETQYF. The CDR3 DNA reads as TGTGCCAGCAGTCGACTAGCGGGAGAGACCCAGTACTTC.

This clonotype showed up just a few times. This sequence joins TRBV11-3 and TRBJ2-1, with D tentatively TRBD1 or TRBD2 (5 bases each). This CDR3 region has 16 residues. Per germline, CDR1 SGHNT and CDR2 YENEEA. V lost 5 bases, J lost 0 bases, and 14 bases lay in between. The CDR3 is CASSQATGGSYNEQFF. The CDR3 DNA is TGTGCCAGCAGCCAGGCTACTGGGGGCTCCTACAATGAGCAGTTCTTC. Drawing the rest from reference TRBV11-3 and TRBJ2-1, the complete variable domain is EAGVVQSPRYKIIEKKQPVAFWCNPISGHNTLYWYLQNLGQGPELLIRYENEEAVDDSQLPKDRFSAERLKGVDSTLKIQPAELGDSAVYLCASSQATGGSYNEQFFGPGTRLTVL.

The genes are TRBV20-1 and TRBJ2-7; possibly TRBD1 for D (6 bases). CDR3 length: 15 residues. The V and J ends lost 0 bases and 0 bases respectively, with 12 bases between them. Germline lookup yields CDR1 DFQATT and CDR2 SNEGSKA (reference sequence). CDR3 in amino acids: CSARDARGSSYEQYF. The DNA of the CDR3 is TGCAGTGCTAGAGATGCAAGGGGGAGCTCCTACGAGCAGTACTTC.

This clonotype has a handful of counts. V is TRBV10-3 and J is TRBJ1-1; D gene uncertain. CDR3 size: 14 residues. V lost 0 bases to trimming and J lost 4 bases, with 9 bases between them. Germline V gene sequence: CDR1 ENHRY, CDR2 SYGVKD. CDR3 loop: CAISESMDFTEAFF. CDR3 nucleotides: TGTGCCATCAGTGAGTCGATGGATTTCACTGAAGCTTTCTTT.

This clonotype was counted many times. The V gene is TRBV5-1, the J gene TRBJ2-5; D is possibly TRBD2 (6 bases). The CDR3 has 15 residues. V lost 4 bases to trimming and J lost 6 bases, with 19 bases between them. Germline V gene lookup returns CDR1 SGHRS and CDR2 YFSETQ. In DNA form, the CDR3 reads TGCGCCAGCAGCCCCCTACCGACTAGTCGAAAGACCCAGTACTTC. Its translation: CASSPLPTSRKTQYF.

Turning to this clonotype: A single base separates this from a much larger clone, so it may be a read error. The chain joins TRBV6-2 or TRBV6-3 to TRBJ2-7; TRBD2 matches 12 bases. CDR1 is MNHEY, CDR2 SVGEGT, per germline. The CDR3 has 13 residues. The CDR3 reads CVSREPGTSGRRF. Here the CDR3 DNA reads TGTGTCAGCAGGGAACCCGGGACTAGCGGGCGACGTTTC.

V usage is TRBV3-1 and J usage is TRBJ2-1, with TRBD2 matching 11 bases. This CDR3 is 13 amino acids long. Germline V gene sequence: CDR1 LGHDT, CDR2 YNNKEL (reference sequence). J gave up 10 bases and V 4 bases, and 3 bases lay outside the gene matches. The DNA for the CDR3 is TGTGCCAGCAGCCTAGCGGGAGGGATGGAGCAGTTCTTC. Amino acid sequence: CASSLAGGMEQFF.

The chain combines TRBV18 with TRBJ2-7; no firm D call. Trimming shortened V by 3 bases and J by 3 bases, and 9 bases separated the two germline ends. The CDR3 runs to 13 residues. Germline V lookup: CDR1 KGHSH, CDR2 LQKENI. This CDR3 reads CASSPVLLYEQYF. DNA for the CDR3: TGTGCCAGCTCACCTGTACTACTCTACGAGCAGTACTTC.

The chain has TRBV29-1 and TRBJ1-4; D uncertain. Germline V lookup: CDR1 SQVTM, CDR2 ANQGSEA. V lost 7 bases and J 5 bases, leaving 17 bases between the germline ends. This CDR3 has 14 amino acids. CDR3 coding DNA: TGCAGCGCTACCACTGCGGGAGTAAATGAAAAACTGTTTTTT. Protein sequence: CSATTAGVNEKLFF. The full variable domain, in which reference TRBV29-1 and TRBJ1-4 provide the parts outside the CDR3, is SAVISQKPSRDICQRGTSLTIQCQVDSQVTMMFWYRQQPGQSLTLIATANQGSEATYESGFVIDKFPISRPNLTFSTLTVSNMSPEDSSIYLCSATTAGVNEKLFFGSGTQLSVL.

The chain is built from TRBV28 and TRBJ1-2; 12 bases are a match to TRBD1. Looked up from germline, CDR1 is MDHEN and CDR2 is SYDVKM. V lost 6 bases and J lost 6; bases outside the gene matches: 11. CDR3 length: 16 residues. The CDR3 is CASSPRQRDRGHGYTF. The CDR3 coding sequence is TGTGCCAGCAGCCCCAGACAGAGGGACAGGGGGCATGGCTACACCTTC.

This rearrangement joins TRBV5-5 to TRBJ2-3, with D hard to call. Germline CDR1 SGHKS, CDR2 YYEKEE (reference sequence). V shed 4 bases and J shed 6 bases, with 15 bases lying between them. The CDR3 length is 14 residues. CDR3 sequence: CASSLLNYLDTQYF. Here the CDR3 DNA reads TGTGCCAGCAGCCTCCTAAATTACCTGGATACGCAGTATTTT.

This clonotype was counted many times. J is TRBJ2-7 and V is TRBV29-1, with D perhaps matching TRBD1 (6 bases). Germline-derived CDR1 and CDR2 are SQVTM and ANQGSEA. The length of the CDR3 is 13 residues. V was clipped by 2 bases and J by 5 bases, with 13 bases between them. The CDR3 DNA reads TGCAGCGTTGAACTTACAGGGACCAACGAGCAGTACTTC. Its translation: CSVELTGTNEQYF.

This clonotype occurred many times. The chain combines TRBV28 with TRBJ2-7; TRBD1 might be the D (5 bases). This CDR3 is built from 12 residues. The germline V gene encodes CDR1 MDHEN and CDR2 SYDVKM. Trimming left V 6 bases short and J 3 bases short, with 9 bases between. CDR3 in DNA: TGTGCCAGCAGGTCGGACATCTACGAGCAGTACTTC. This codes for CASRSDIYEQYF.

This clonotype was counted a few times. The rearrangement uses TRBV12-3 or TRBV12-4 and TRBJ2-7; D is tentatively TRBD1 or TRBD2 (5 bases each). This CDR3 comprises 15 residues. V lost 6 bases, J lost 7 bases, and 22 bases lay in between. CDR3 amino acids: CASSPTGTRYGEQYF. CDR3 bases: TGTGCCAGCAGCCCGACCGGGACCCGGTACGGAGAGCAGTACTTC.

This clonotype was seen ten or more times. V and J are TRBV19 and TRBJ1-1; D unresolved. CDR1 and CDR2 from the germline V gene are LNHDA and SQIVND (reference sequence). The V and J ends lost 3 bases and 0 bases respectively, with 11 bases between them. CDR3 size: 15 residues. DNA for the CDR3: TGTGCCAGTAGTATGAGTGCAGCACTGAACACTGAAGCTTTCTTT. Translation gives CASSMSAALNTEAFF. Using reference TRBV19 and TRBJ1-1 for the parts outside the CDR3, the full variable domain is DGGITQSPKYLFRKEGQNVTLSCEQNLNHDAMYWYRQDPGQGLRLIYYSQIVNDFQKGDIAEGYSVSREKKESFPLTVTSAQKNPTAFYLCASSMSAALNTEAFFGQGTRLTVV.

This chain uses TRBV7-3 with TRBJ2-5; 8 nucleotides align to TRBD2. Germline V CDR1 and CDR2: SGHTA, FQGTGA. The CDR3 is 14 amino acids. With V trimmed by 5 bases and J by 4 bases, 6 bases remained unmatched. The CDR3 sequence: CASSPQAGVETQYF. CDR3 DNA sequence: TGTGCCAGCAGCCCACAAGCGGGAGTAGAGACCCAGTACTTC.